This entry lists 14 T cell receptor beta chains sequenced from one sample in a study of blood T cell repertoires in COVID-19 (TCRdb year 2020). Library prep was done by the immunoSEQ multiplex PCR assay. Imported from immuneACCESS, the table was reduced by TCRdb to in-frame sequences with V and J called. These copies leave out some clones; in studies compared against another copy, an unresolved V gene accounts for under half, and the cause of the remainder is not known. The sample includes some 120,000 clones, with approximately 83% observed a single time. The top ten hold about 11% of the sample. What was sequenced was peripheral blood. The source is a man aged 60 to 75 with acute or convalescent COVID-19.

The chain employs TRBV7-3 and TRBJ1-1; D remains ambiguous. Trimming cost V 2 bases and J 6 bases, with 10 bases left between them. The germline V gene has CDR1 SGHTA and CDR2 FQGTGA. This CDR3 has 13 amino acids. The CDR3 region has the DNA TGTGCCAGCAGCTTAGGTGGCCAGGCTGAAGCTTTCTTT. Translation gives CASSLGGQAEAFF.

This chain joins TRBV5-4 and TRBJ2-7; perhaps TRBD2 as D (6 bases). The CDR3 has 15 residues. CDR1 is SGHNT, CDR2 YYREEE, per germline (reference sequence). V was pared by 3 bases and J by 1 base, with 14 bases between. CDR3 nucleotide sequence: TGTGCCAGCAGCTCTCCGGGACTCATATCCTACGAGCAGTACTTC. Translated, it gives CASSSPGLISYEQYF.

The rearrangement uses TRBV30 and TRBJ1-5; 9 bases match TRBD1. Trimming took 3 bases from V and 9 from J; bases not matched to a gene: 15. The CDR3 is 16 residues long. CDR1 and CDR2 (germline): GTSNPN, SVGIG (reference sequence). The CDR3 is CAWRRGQGRGAGPQHF. DNA of the CDR3: TGTGCCTGGAGACGGGGACAGGGAAGGGGGGCTGGGCCCCAGCATTTT.

This sequence joins TRBV24-1 and TRBJ2-1; 7 bases are shared with TRBD2. This CDR3 is built from 13 residues. Germline CDR1 is KGHDR and CDR2 is SFDVKD. V was pared by 3 bases and J by 6 bases, with 1 base of the junction left unmatched. CDR3 loop: CATSDAGVNEQFF. The CDR3 region has the DNA TGTGCCACCAGTGATGCGGGAGTCAATGAGCAGTTCTTC.

The J gene is TRBJ1-2, the V gene TRBV5-6, with 7 bases aligning to TRBD1. Germline trimming cut 3 bases from V and 4 bases from J; bases unmatched to any gene: 6. This CDR3 region has 14 residues. Per germline, CDR1 SGHDT and CDR2 YYEEEE. The CDR3 sequence is CASSSGTVTYGYTF. The CDR3, as DNA: TGTGCCAGCAGCTCCGGGACAGTCACCTATGGCTACACCTTC.

This chain links TRBV29-1 with TRBJ2-7; tentative D call: TRBD1 (5 bases). Between the trimmed V and J ends, which lost 6 bases and 6 bases, there was a span of 21 bases. This CDR3 comprises 14 residues. Germline V gene sequence: CDR1 SQVTM, CDR2 ANQGSEA. The chain's CDR3 is CSVSRELSSVEQYF. The CDR3 DNA follows: TGCAGCGTAAGCAGGGAATTGAGTTCGGTCGAGCAGTACTTC.

The rearrangement links TRBV19 to TRBJ2-5; the match to TRBD2 covers 11 bases. The CDR3 is 18 residues long. J gave up 1 base and V 3 bases, and 10 bases lay outside the gene matches. Germline-derived CDR1 and CDR2 are LNHDA and SQIVND (reference sequence). This CDR3 reads CASSILPLAGGAQETQYF. The CDR3, as DNA: TGTGCCAGTAGTATTCTACCGCTAGCGGGAGGAGCCCAAGAGACCCAGTACTTC.

This clone was picked up one time. This chain links TRBV6-5 with TRBJ1-6, with D uncertain. This CDR3 has 12 residues. Germline V gene lookup returns CDR1 MNHEY and CDR2 SVGAGI. Trimming shortened V by 6 bases and J by 4 bases, and 4 bases separated the two germline ends. The DNA of the CDR3 is TGTGCCAGCAGACTTTATAATTCACCCCTCCACTTT. This codes for CASRLYNSPLHF.

In this sample, this clone turned up a few times. In DNA form, the CDR3 reads TGCGCCAGCAGCCAAGTCAGGGATAACTATGGCTACACCTTC. Translating it yields CASSQVRDNYGYTF. V usage is TRBV4-1 and J usage is TRBJ1-2; D perhaps matches TRBD1 (5 bases). CDR3 size: 14 residues. Trimming took 1 base from V and 1 from J, leaving 7 bases between them. In germline, CDR1 is MGHRA, CDR2 YSYEKL.

The J gene is TRBJ1-5, the V gene TRBV6-6; D unclear. Germline CDR1 and CDR2: MNHNY and SVGAGI (reference sequence). V dropped 6 bases and J dropped 4 bases, with 19 bases sitting between them. The CDR3 is 16 amino acids. The CDR3 is CASSLITTGLNQPQHF. CDR3 bases: TGTGCCAGCAGCCTGATAACCACCGGGTTGAATCAGCCCCAGCATTTT.

The V gene is TRBV30, the J gene TRBJ1-5; 11 nucleotides align to TRBD1. CDR1 GTSNPN and CDR2 SVGIG come from the germline V gene (reference sequence). The CDR3 has 14 residues. The V gene end was trimmed by 1 base and the J gene end by 7 bases; junction bases not matched to a gene: 3. The CDR3 protein is CAWSGTGGRQPQHF. DNA for the CDR3: TGTGCCTGGAGTGGGACAGGGGGCCGACAGCCCCAGCATTTT.

V gene TRBV4-1 combines with J gene TRBJ1-1; tentative D call: TRBD1 (5 bases). Germline V gene data show CDR1 as MGHRA and CDR2 as YSYEKL. This CDR3 has 14 amino acids. V was shortened by 2 bases and J by 1 base, with 8 bases between the two germline ends. CDR3 sequence: CASSQPTGNTEAFF. CDR3 in DNA: TGCGCCAGCAGCCAACCCACAGGGAACACTGAAGCTTTCTTT.

J is TRBJ1-4 and V is TRBV10-1; TRBD1 aligns across 8 bases. With 7 bases clipped from V and 7 bases from J, the junction kept 17 bases outside the gene matches. This CDR3 region has 17 residues. CDR1 and CDR2 from the germline V gene are WNHNN and SYGVQD (reference sequence). The CDR3 here is CASTPNPRTGLCEKLFF. CDR3 DNA: TGCGCCAGCACGCCAAATCCTCGGACAGGGTTATGTGAAAAACTGTTTTTT.

This chain connects TRBV3-1 (or the pseudogene TRBV3-2) to TRBJ1-2; D gene ambiguous. Germline V lookup: CDR1 LGHDT, CDR2 YNNKEL (reference sequence). V dropped 0 bases and J dropped 8 bases, with 7 bases sitting between them. The CDR3 spans 12 residues. Here the CDR3 DNA reads TGTGCCAGCAGCCAAGATAGGCGGGGCTACACCTTC. Its translation: CASSQDRRGYTF.